This record looks at one T cell receptor (beta chain) sequence and its context. This sample is drawn from a study of blood T cell repertoires in COVID-19. Study background: Researchers got acute and convalescent COVID-19 samples from the United States, Italy and Spain.

The table came from immunoSEQ multiplex PCR; TCRdb's copy has only in-frame clones and leaves some out. The sample lists almost 65,000 clones; about 88% were seen once. Clinical history as reported by participants underpinned cohort assignment. Recovery among Cohort 3 donors was established by two negative PCRs, clearance, or symptom resolution. V was clipped by 4 bases and J by 3 bases, with 21 bases between them. Germline assignment: CDR1 SGHRS and CDR2 YFSETQ. This CDR3 has 17 amino acids. The chain carries TRBV5-1 and TRBJ2-3; no clear D. The receptor was isolated from a woman in her forties who had recovered from COVID-19. Specimen: PBMCs or T cells enriched from blood (not recorded which). The CDR3 reads CASSALLQVLGTDTQYF. The DNA for the CDR3 is TGCGCCAGCAGCGCGCTACTCCAGGTTTTGGGTACAGATACGCAGTATTTT. Based on the CDR3 plus reference TRBV5-1 and TRBJ2-3, the full variable domain is KAGVTQTPRYLIKTRGQQVTLSCSPISGHRSVSWYQQTPGQGLQFLFEYFSETQRNKGNFPGRFSGRQFSNSRSEMNVSTLELGDSALYLCASSALLQVLGTDTQYFGPGTRLTVL.